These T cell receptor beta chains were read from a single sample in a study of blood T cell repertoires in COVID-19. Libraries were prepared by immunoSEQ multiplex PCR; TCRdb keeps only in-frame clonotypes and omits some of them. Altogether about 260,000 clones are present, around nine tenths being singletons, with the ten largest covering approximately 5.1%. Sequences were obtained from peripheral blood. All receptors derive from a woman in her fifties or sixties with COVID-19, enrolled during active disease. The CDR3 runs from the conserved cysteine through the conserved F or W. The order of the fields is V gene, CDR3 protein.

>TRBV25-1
CASSAGDEQFF
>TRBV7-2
CASSSLDRANYGYTF
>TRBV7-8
CASSPRLAGSYNEQFF
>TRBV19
CASSIWGQGRDNQPQHF
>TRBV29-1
CSAGQGAQDTGELFF
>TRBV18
CASSPTSGSYEQYF
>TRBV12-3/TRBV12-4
CASSFRGNEKLFF
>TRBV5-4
CASSLSGPETQYF
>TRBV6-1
CASSDPGYGPFF
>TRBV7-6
CASSAGPTGGYEQYF
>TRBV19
CASSTGTGGQPQHF
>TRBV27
CASSFLRGGSTDTQYF
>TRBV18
CASSPTRGGTEAFF
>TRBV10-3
CAISEGTSGLQETQYF
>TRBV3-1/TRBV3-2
CASSPEVPHRGEAFF
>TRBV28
CASSLPVRNEQFF
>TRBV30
CAWSARSVVAEAFF
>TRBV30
CAWSVLSTDTQYF
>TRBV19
CASSFSSGTTYEQYF
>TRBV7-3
CASSLHQGQGSATEAFF
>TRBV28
CASIPPGGTNTEAFF
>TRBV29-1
CSVVPRQGNTEAFF
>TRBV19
CASSFSTGQTPLHF
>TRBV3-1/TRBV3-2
CASSTVTGNYGYTF
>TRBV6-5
CASTHGQSNQPQHF
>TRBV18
CASSRERNEQYF
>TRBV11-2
CASSSEPRGSETQYF
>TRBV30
CAWSPRTSGRSDTQYF
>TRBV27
CASSLGLDFTEQYF
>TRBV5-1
CASSLEGGGSYEQYF
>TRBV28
CASQGGEETQYF
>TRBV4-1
CASSQDQGIREYF
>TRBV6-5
CASNPRQSNQPQHF
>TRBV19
CASRRGGQGSNYGYTF
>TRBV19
CASSMRARFNSPLHF
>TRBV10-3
CAIQGVRSGNTIYF
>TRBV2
CASSEQGRYGYTF
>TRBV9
CASSKAGIDYEQYF
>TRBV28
CASRPTGKYYGYTF
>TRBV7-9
CASSLEVGPSNQPQHF
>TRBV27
CASSSVRSTDTQYF
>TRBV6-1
CASSELRHSPLHF
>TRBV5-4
CASSLAGSGRYNEQFF
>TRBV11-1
CASSLIRGGSTEAFF
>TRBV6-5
CASRRGGAAYGYTF
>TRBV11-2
CASSFDGREGETQYF
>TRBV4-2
CASSQGLAESTDTQYF
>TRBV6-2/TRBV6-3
CASSYLETQYF
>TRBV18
CASSPEIAGGDEQFF
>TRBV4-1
CASSRLTSGRVGNEQFF
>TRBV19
CASRVAGVETQYF
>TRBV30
CAWSVGQGAGGYTF